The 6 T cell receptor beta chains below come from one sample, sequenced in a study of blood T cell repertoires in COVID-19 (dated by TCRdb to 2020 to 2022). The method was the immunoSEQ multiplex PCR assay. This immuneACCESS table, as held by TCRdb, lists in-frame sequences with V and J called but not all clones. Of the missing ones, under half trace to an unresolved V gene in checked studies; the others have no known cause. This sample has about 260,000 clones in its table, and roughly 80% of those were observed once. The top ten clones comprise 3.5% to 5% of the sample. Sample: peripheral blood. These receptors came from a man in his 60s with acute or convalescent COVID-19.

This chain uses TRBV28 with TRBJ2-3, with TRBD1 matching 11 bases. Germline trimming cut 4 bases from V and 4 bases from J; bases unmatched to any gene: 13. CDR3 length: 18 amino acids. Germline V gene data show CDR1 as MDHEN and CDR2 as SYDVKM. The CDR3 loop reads CASSYHNTGTGGSDTQYF. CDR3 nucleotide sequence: TGTGCCAGCAGTTACCATAACACCGGGACAGGGGGTTCAGATACGCAGTATTTT.

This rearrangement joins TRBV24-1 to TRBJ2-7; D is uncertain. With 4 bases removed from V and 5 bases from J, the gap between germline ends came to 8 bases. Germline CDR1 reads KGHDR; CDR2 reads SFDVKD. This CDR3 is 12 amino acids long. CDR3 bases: TGTGCCACCAGTGAACAAGAAGACGAGCAGTACTTC. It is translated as CATSEQEDEQYF.

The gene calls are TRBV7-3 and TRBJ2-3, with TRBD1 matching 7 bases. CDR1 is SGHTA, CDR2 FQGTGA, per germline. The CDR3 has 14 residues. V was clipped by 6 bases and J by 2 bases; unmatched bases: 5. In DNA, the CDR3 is TGTGCCAGCAGTTCCACAGGGGACACAGATACGCAGTATTTT. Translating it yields CASSSTGDTDTQYF.

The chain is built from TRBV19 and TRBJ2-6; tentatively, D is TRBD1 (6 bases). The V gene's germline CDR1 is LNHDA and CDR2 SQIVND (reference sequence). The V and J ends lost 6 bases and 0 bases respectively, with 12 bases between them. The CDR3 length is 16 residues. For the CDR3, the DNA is TGTGCCAGTAGGGGGGCAGCACTCTCTGGGGCCAACGTCCTGACTTTC. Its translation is CASRGAALSGANVLTF. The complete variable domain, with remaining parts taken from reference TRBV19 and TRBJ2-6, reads DGGITQSPKYLFRKEGQNVTLSCEQNLNHDAMYWYRQDPGQGLRLIYYSQIVNDFQKGDIAEGYSVSREKKESFPLTVTSAQKNPTAFYLCASRGAALSGANVLTFGAGSRLTVL.

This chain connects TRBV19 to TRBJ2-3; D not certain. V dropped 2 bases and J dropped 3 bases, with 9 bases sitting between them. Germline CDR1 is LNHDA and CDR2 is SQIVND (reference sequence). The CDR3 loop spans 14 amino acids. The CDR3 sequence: CASSIFQLTDTQYF. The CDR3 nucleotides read TGTGCCAGTAGTATATTTCAGTTGACAGATACGCAGTATTTT.

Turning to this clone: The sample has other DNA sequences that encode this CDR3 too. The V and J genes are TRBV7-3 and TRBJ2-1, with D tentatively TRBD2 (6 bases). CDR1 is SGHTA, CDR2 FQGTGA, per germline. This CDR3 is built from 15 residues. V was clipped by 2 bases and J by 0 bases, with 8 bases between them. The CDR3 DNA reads TGTGCCAGCAGCTTAGGCGGGGTCTCCTACAATGAGCAGTTCTTC. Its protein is CASSLGGVSYNEQFF.